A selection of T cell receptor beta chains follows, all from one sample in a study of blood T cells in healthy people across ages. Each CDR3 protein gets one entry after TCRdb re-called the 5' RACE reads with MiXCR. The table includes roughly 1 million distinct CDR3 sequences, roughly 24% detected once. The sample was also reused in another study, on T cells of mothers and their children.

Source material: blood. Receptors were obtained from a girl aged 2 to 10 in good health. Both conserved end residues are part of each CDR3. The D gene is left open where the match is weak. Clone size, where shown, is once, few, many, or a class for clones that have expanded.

cdr3_nt: TGCGCCAGCAGCCCCGGGACTACTCTCTACGAGCAGTACTTC; cdr3_aa: CASSPGTTLYEQYF; clone_size: once; j_call: TRBJ2-7; d_call: TRBD2; v_call: TRBV4-1
cdr3_nt: TGTGCCAGCAGCTTTTCTAGCGGGAATCTTCCAGATACGCAGTATTTT; cdr3_aa: CASSFSSGNLPDTQYF; clone_size: NA; j_call: TRBJ2-3; d_call: TRBD2; v_call: TRBV7-2
cdr3_nt: TGTGCCAGCAGCTTACTTCATAGGCTCCCGAAGGGCGGGGAGCTGTTTTTT; cdr3_aa: CASSLLHRLPKGGELFF; clone_size: NA; j_call: TRBJ2-2; d_call: NA; v_call: TRBV7-2
cdr3_nt: TGTGCCAGCAGTTCTGGTGGGGGCGCGGGGACCCAGTACTTC; cdr3_aa: CASSSGGGAGTQYF; clone_size: NA; j_call: TRBJ2-5; d_call: NA; v_call: TRBV12-3/TRBV12-4
cdr3_nt: TGCGCCAGCAGCTTGGCCGGGACTGGGGCACTTATCGTTCAAGAGACCCAGTACTTC; cdr3_aa: CASSLAGTGALIVQETQYF; clone_size: few; j_call: TRBJ2-5; d_call: NA; v_call: TRBV5-1
cdr3_nt: TGTGCCAGCAGTTTGGCCCAACTAGCGGGGGGGCAGTTCTTC; cdr3_aa: CASSLAQLAGGQFF; clone_size: NA; j_call: TRBJ2-1; d_call: TRBD2; v_call: TRBV12-3/TRBV12-4
cdr3_nt: TGCAGTGCTAGGCTACAGGGGGATGGCTACACCTTC; cdr3_aa: CSARLQGDGYTF; clone_size: NA; j_call: TRBJ1-2; d_call: TRBD1; v_call: TRBV20-1
cdr3_nt: TGCAGTGCTAAGGTCCAGGGACCTACGGAGCAGTACTTC; cdr3_aa: CSAKVQGPTEQYF; clone_size: few; j_call: TRBJ2-7; d_call: NA; v_call: TRBV20-1
cdr3_nt: TGTGCCAGCAGCTTAGACGACGGCACAGATACGCAGTATTTT; cdr3_aa: CASSLDDGTDTQYF; clone_size: NA; j_call: TRBJ2-3; d_call: NA; v_call: TRBV7-2
cdr3_nt: TGTGCCAGCAGCTTAGGGGGGCAGCGCGAGACCCAGTACTTC; cdr3_aa: CASSLGGQRETQYF; clone_size: few; j_call: TRBJ2-5; d_call: NA; v_call: TRBV7-2
cdr3_nt: TGTGCCAGCAGCATACTAGCGGGGGGGCAAGTTTGGGAGCAGTTCTTC; cdr3_aa: CASSILAGGQVWEQFF; clone_size: few; j_call: TRBJ2-1; d_call: TRBD2; v_call: TRBV7-8
cdr3_nt: TGTGCCAGCAGCCGAACTAGCGGGGCTACCTACGAGCAGTACTTC; cdr3_aa: CASSRTSGATYEQYF; clone_size: NA; j_call: TRBJ2-7; d_call: TRBD2; v_call: TRBV7-9
cdr3_nt: TGTGCCAGCAGCTTAGCCGGGACAAAAGGTCAAGAGACCCAGTACTTC; cdr3_aa: CASSLAGTKGQETQYF; clone_size: NA; j_call: TRBJ2-5; d_call: NA; v_call: TRBV7-2
cdr3_nt: TGTGCCAGCAGTTACTCGACGGATATAGAAACCCAGTACTTC; cdr3_aa: CASSYSTDIETQYF; clone_size: few; j_call: TRBJ2-5; d_call: NA; v_call: TRBV6-5
cdr3_nt: TGTGCCAGCAGCCCATCTCACCCGACAGGGAGTCGAAACATTCAGTACTTC; cdr3_aa: CASSPSHPTGSRNIQYF; clone_size: few; j_call: TRBJ2-4; d_call: TRBD1; v_call: TRBV7-2
cdr3_nt: TGTGCCAGCAGCTTAGGACCGACTACTGAAGCTTTCTTT; cdr3_aa: CASSLGPTTEAFF; clone_size: few; j_call: TRBJ1-1; d_call: NA; v_call: TRBV7-9
cdr3_nt: TGTGCCAGCAGTTCTCCCACGTCCTACGAGCAGTACTTC; cdr3_aa: CASSSPTSYEQYF; clone_size: NA; j_call: TRBJ2-7; d_call: NA; v_call: TRBV28
cdr3_nt: TGTGCCAGCAGTTACCCGGGACAGTTCGCAGATACGCAGTATTTT; cdr3_aa: CASSYPGQFADTQYF; clone_size: NA; j_call: TRBJ2-3; d_call: TRBD1; v_call: TRBV2
cdr3_nt: TGCGCCAGCAGCCAGGGGACAGGGACCTACAATGAGCAGTTCTTC; cdr3_aa: CASSQGTGTYNEQFF; clone_size: NA; j_call: TRBJ2-1; d_call: TRBD1; v_call: TRBV4-1
cdr3_nt: TGCAGCGTTGAAGAGGCGCGGGACATCTTAACTATAGGTAGAGAGACCCAGTACTTC; cdr3_aa: CSVEEARDILTIGRETQYF; clone_size: few; j_call: TRBJ2-5; d_call: NA; v_call: TRBV29-1
cdr3_nt: TGTGCCAGCAGTTTAAATGGGGGGCTGAAGGGTGGCTACACCTTC; cdr3_aa: CASSLNGGLKGGYTF; clone_size: NA; j_call: TRBJ1-2; d_call: NA; v_call: TRBV27
cdr3_nt: TGTGCCAGCAGCGAACCGGGACTAGCTTACAATGAGCAGTTCTTC; cdr3_aa: CASSEPGLAYNEQFF; clone_size: NA; j_call: TRBJ2-1; d_call: TRBD2; v_call: TRBV14
cdr3_nt: TGTGCCAGCAGCGCCCGGACAGACCAAGAGACCCAGTACTTC; cdr3_aa: CASSARTDQETQYF; clone_size: NA; j_call: TRBJ2-5; d_call: NA; v_call: TRBV13
cdr3_nt: TGTGCCAGCAGTGTCGGGACAGCCTATGGCTACACCTTC; cdr3_aa: CASSVGTAYGYTF; clone_size: few; j_call: TRBJ1-2; d_call: TRBD1; v_call: TRBV6-1
cdr3_nt: TGTGCCAGCAGCCCCCGACTAGCGGGGGGGCCAGATACGCAGTATTTT; cdr3_aa: CASSPRLAGGPDTQYF; clone_size: many; j_call: TRBJ2-3; d_call: TRBD2; v_call: TRBV7-2
cdr3_nt: TGTGCCAGCAGCTTACTCGGGACAGCCAATTCACCCCTCCACTTT; cdr3_aa: CASSLLGTANSPLHF; clone_size: few; j_call: TRBJ1-6; d_call: TRBD1; v_call: TRBV7-3
cdr3_nt: TGTGCCAGCAGCCCCAGGGAAGGAAGGGTCACTGAAGCTTTCTTT; cdr3_aa: CASSPREGRVTEAFF; clone_size: NA; j_call: TRBJ1-1; d_call: NA; v_call: TRBV11-2
cdr3_nt: TGTGCCAGCACAGTAGCCTCGGGAGGTCGCAACTATGGCTACACCTTC; cdr3_aa: CASTVASGGRNYGYTF; clone_size: few; j_call: TRBJ1-2; d_call: NA; v_call: TRBV2